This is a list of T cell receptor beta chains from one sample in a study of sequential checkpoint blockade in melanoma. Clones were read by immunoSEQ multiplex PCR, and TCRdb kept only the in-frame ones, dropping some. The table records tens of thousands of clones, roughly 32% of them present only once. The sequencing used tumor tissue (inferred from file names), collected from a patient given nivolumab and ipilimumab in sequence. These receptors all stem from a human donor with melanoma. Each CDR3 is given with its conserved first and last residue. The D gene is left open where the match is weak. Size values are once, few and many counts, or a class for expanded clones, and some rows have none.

TGTGCCAGCAGTTCGACCCCGGGTGAGCAGTTCTTC	CASSSTPGEQFF	-	TRBV9	TRBJ2-1	-
TGTGCCATTCCCTCACGGGACAGCATCCAAGAGACCCAGTACTTC	CAIPSRDSIQETQYF	few	TRBV6-8	TRBJ2-5	TRBD1
TGTGCCAGCAGCTTGGCACCGAGCTCCTACGAGCAGTACTTC	CASSLAPSSYEQYF	many	TRBV11-3	TRBJ2-7	-
TGTGCCAGCAGCGGGGGGGCTCAGGGCTACACCTTC	CASSGGAQGYTF	few	TRBV2	TRBJ1-2	-
TGTGCCAGCAGTTTAGGGACAGGGATACAGCCCCAGCATTTT	CASSLGTGIQPQHF	-	TRBV28	TRBJ1-5	TRBD1
TGTGCCAGCAGTCCCTTGTGGGGGACTGAAGCTTTCTTT	CASSPLWGTEAFF	few	TRBV9	TRBJ1-1	-
TGTGCCAGCAGCCCATTGGGGACCACCTTGGAGATATATTTT	CASSPLGTTLEIYF	many	TRBV11-3	TRBJ1-3	-
TGTGCCAGCAGCCAATCGGTAGCGGGCTACGAGCAGTACTTC	CASSQSVAGYEQYF	-	TRBV16	TRBJ2-7	TRBD2
TGTGCCAGCAGCTCCTCGGATTATGGCTACACCTTC	CASSSSDYGYTF	few	TRBV28	TRBJ1-2	-
TGTGCCAGCATCCTAGAGACAGCTTTTCTCGGAAACACCATATATTTT	CASILETAFLGNTIYF	-	TRBV6-8	TRBJ1-3	-